This record concerns one T cell receptor beta chain sequence. Unmatched junction bases numbered 4, after V lost 3 bases and J lost 2 bases. The CDR3 consists of 15 residues. Germline CDR1 reads LNHDA; CDR2 reads SQIVND (reference sequence). The data were obtained in a study of blood T cell repertoires in COVID-19. Clones were sequenced by immunoSEQ multiplex PCR, and TCRdb holds only the in-frame ones, with some missing. The sample consists of about 60,000 clones, 89% of them appearing once. The receptor was derived from a woman aged 55 to 70 with active COVID-19. V and J are TRBV19 and TRBJ2-5; TRBD2 matches at 9 bases. Sequenced: peripheral blood. The CDR3 DNA sequence: TGTGCCAGTAGTATGGCTAGCGGGGTTCAAGAGACCCAGTACTTC. Translated: CASSMASGVQETQYF. The whole variable domain, filled in from reference TRBV19 and TRBJ2-5, reads DGGITQSPKYLFRKEGQNVTLSCEQNLNHDAMYWYRQDPGQGLRLIYYSQIVNDFQKGDIAEGYSVSREKKESFPLTVTSAQKNPTAFYLCASSMASGVQETQYFGPGTRLLVL.